This TCR beta chain derives from a study of T-cell memory formation after mild COVID-19. CDR3 length equals 16 residues. Germline CDR1 is KGHDR and CDR2 is SFDVKD. The J segment lost 5 bases and the V segment lost 4 bases, leaving 7 bases of the junction unmatched. In this sample, this clonotype turned up many times. TCRdb reprocessed the 5' RACE reads with MiXCR, giving one entry per CDR3 protein. The sample includes 110,000 or so distinct CDR3 sequences, 22% of them seen just once. This chain connects TRBV24-1 to TRBJ2-3; TRBD1 matches at 11 bases. The sequencing input was PBMCs or a T cell subset sorted from them (not recorded which). The origin of this receptor is a man younger than 35 who had mild COVID-19 (a few samples of this study predate the infection). Cell type and time point are not known. The CDR3 reads CATSDPRDRGGDTQYF. In DNA, the CDR3 is TGTGCCACCAGTGACCCTAGGGACAGGGGGGGAGATACGCAGTATTTT.